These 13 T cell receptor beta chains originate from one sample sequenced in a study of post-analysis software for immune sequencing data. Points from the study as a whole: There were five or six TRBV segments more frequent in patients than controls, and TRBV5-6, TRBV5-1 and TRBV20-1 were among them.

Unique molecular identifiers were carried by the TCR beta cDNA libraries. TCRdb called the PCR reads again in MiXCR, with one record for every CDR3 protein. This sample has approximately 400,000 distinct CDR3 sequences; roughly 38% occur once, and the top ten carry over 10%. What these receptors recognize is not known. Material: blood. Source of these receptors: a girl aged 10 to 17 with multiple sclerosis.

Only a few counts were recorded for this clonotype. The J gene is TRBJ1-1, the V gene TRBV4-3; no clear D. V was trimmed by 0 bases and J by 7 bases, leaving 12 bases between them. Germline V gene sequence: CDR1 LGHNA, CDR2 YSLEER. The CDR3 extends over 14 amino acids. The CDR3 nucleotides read TGCGCCAGCAGCCAAGACAAGTCCTCTTTTGAAGCTTTCTTT. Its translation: CASSQDKSSFEAFF.

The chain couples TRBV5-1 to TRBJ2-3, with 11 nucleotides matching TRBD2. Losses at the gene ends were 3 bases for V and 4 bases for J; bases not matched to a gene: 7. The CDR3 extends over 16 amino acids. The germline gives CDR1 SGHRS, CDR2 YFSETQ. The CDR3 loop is CASSSVAGGRPDTQYF. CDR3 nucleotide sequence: TGCGCCAGCAGCTCCGTAGCGGGGGGGCGCCCAGATACGCAGTATTTT.

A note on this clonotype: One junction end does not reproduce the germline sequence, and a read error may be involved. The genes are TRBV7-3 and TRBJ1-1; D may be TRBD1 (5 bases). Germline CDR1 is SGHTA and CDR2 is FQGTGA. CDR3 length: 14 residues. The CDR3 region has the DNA TGTGCCAGCAGCTTAAAGCCGGGAGGGACTGAAGCTTGCTTT. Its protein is CASSLKPGGTEACF.

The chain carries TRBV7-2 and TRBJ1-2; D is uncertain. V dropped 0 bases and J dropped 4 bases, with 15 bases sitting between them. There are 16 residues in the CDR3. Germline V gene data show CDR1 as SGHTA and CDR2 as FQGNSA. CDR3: CASSLASGRTGYGYTF. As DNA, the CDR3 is TGTGCCAGCAGCTTAGCGAGCGGCCGAACGGGCTATGGCTACACCTTC.

This chain's CDR3 is CASSEWASGGGETQYF. The CDR3 bases are TGTGCCAGCAGTGAATGGGCTAGCGGGGGGGGAGAGACCCAGTACTTC. The J gene is TRBJ2-5, the V gene TRBV25-1, with TRBD2 matching 12 bases. This CDR3 is built from 16 residues. CDR1 is MGHDK, CDR2 SYGVNS, per germline. J lost 4 bases, V lost 1 base, and 4 bases had no gene match.

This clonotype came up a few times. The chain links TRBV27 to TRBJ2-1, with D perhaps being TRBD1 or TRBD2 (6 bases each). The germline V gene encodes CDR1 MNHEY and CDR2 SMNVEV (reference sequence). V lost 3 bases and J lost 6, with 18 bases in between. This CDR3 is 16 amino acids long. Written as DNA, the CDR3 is TGTGCCAGCAGTTTCTACGGGGGCCGACTCATCAATGAGCAGTTCTTC. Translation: CASSFYGGRLINEQFF.

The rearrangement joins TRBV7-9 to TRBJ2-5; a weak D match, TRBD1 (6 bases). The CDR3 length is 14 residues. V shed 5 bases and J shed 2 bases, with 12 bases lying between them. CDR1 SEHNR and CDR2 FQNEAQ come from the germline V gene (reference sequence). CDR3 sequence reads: CASSQRTVQETQYF. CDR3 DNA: TGTGCCAGCAGCCAGCGGACAGTACAAGAGACCCAGTACTTC.

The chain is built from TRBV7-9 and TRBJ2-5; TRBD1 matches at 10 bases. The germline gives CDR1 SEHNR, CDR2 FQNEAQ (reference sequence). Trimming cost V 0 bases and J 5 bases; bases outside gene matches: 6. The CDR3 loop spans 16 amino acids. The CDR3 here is CASSLAGTGDRETQYF. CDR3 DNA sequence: TGTGCCAGCAGCTTAGCGGGGACAGGGGACCGTGAGACCCAGTACTTC.

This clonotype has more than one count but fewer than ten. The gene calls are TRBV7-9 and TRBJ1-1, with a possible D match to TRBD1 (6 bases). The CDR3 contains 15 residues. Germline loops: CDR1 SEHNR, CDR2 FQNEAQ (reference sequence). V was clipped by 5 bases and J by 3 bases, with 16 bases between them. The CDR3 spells CASSPMTGGDTEAFF. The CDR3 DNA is TGTGCCAGCAGCCCTATGACAGGCGGGGACACTGAAGCTTTCTTT.

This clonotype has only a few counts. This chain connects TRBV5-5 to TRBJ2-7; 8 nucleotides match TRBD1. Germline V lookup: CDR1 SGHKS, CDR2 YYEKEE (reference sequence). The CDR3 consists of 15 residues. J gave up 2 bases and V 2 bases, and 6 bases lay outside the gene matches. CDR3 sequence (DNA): TGTGCCAGCAGCTTTGGACAGGGAAGGGCCTACGAGCAGTACTTC. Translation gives CASSFGQGRAYEQYF.

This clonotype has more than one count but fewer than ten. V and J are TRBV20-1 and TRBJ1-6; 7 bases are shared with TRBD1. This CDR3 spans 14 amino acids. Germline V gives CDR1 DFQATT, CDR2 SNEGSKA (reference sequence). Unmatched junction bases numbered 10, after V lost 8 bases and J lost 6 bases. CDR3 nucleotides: TGCAGTTACAGGGGAACTATTCCTAATTCACCCCTCCACTTT. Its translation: CSYRGTIPNSPLHF.

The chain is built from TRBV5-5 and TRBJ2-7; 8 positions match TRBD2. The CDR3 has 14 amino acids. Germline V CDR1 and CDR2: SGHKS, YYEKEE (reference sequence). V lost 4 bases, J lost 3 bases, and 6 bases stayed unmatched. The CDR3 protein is CASSKAGTSYEQYF. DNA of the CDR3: TGTGCCAGCAGCAAGGCGGGGACTAGCTACGAGCAGTACTTC.

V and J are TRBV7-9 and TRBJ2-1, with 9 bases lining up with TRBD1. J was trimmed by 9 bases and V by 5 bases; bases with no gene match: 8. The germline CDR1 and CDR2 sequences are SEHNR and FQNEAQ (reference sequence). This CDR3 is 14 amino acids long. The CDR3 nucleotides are TGTGCCAGCAGCCCCCGACAGGGGGAGGGTGAGCAGTTCTTC. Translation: CASSPRQGEGEQFF.